This record looks at one T cell receptor (beta chain) sequence and its context. The same CDR3 is also encoded by other DNA sequences in this sample. CDR1 is MNHEY, CDR2 SMNVEV, per germline (reference sequence). The CDR3 sequence is 13 residues long. The ends lost 5 bases at V and 5 bases at J; junction bases unmatched: 5. This sample was taken from a study of blood T cell repertoires in COVID-19. The protocol was immunoSEQ multiplex PCR, while the TCRdb copy is restricted to in-frame clones and leaves out a portion. The table records about 220,000 clones, roughly 86% of them present only once. The clonotype comes from a woman between 50 and 59 years old with COVID-19, enrolled during active disease. The sample comprised peripheral blood. This chain links TRBV27 with TRBJ1-2; 7 nucleotides align to TRBD1. The CDR3 region is CASSPTGSYGYTF. Written as DNA, the CDR3 is TGTGCCAGCAGTCCGACAGGGTCGTATGGCTACACCTTC.